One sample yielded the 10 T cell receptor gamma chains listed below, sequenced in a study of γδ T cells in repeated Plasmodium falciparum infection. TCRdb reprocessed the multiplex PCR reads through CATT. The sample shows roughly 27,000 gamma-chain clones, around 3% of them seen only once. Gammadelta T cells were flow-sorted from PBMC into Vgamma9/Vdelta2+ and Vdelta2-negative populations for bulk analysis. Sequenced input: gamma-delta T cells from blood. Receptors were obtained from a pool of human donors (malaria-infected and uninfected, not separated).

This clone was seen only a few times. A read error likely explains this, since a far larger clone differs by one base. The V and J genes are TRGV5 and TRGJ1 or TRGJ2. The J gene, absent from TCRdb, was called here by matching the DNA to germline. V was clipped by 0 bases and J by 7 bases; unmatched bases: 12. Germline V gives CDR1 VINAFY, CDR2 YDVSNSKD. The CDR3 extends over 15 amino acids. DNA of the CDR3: TGTGCCACCTGGGACAGGCCCCTCCAGCGCTATAAGAAACTCTTT. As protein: CATWDRPLQRYKKLF.

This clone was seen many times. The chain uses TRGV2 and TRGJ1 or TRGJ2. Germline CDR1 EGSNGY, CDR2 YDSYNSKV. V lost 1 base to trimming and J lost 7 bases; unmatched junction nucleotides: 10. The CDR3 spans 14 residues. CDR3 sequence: CATWDGLWYYKKLF. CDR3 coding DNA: TGTGCCACCTGGGACGGCCTCTGGTACTATAAGAAACTCTTT.

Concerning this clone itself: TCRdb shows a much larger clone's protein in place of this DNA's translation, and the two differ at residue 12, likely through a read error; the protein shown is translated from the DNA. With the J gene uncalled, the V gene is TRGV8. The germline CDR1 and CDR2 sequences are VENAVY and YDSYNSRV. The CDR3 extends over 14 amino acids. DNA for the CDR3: TGTGCCACCTGGGATAATTCGAATCGGGATAAGGAACTCTTT. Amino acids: CATWDNSNRDKELF.

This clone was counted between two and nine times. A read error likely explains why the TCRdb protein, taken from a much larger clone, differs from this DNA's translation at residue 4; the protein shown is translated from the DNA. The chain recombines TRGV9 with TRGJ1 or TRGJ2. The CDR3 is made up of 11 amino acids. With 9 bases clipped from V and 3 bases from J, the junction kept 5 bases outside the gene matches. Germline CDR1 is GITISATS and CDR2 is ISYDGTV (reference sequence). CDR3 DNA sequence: TGTGCCTTGAGTATTTATTATAAGAAACTCTTT. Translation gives CALSIYYKKLF.

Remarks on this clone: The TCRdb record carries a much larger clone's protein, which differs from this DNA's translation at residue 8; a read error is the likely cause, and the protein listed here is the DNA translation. CDR3 in amino acids: CATWTPEASQLYYKKLF. CDR3 DNA: TGTGCCACCTGGACCCCGGAGGCCTCCCAACTCTATTATAAGAAACTCTTT. The chain is built from TRGV4 and TRGJ1 or TRGJ2. Because TCRdb records no J gene, it was assigned here through a match of the DNA to germline. The CDR3 spans 17 residues. V shed 6 bases, J shed 4 bases, and the junction held 21 bases outside the gene matches. The germline V gene encodes CDR1 EGSTGY and CDR2 YDSYTSSV.

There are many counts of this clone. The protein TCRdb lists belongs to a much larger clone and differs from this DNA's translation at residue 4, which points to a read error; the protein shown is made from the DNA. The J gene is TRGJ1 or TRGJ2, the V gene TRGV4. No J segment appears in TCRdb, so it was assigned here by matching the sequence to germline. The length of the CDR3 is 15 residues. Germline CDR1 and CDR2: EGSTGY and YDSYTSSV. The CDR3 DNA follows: TGTGCCACCCGGGATGGGCGGCTTATTTCTTATAAGAAACTCTTT. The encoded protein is CATRDGRLISYKKLF.

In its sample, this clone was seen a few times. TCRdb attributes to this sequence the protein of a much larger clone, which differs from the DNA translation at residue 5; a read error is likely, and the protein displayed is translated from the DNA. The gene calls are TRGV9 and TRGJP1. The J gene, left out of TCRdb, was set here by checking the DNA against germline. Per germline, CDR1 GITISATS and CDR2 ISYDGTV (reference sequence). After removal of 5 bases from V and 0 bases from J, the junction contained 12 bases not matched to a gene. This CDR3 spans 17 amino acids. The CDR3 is CALWGPRTYTTGWFKIF. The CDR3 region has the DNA TGTGCCTTGTGGGGGCCCCGAACTTATACCACTGGTTGGTTCAAGATATTT.

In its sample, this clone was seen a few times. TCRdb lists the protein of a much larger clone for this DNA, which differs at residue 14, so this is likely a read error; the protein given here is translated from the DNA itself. The CDR3 nucleotides read TGTGCCTTGTGGGAACCGCGGAAGTATAGTAGTGATTGGACCAAGACGTTT. It yields the protein CALWEPRKYSSDWTKTF. The gene calls are TRGV9 and TRGJP2. The J gene, missing from TCRdb, was assigned here through DNA to germline matching. The CDR3 contains 17 residues. Germline values: CDR1 GITISATS, CDR2 ISYDGTV (reference sequence).

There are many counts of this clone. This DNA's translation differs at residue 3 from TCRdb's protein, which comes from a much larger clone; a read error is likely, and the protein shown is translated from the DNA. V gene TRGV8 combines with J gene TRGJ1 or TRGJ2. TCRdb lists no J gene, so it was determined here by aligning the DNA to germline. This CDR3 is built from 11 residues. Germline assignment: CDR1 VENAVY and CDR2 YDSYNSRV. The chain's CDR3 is CAAWEGYKKLF. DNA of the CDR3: TGTGCCGCCTGGGAGGGATATAAGAAACTCTTT.

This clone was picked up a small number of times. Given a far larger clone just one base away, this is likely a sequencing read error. In nucleotides, the CDR3 is TGTGCCACCTGGGATTATTTCCAGACAAGGCATAATGGGTGTCGTAGGAAGAAACTCTTT. Its translation is CATWDYFQTRHNGCRRKKLF. This rearrangement joins TRGV4 to TRGJ1 or TRGJ2. Unmatched junction bases numbered 33, after V lost 3 bases and J lost 10 bases. The germline V gene encodes CDR1 EGSTGY and CDR2 YDSYTSSV. The CDR3 sequence is 20 residues long.